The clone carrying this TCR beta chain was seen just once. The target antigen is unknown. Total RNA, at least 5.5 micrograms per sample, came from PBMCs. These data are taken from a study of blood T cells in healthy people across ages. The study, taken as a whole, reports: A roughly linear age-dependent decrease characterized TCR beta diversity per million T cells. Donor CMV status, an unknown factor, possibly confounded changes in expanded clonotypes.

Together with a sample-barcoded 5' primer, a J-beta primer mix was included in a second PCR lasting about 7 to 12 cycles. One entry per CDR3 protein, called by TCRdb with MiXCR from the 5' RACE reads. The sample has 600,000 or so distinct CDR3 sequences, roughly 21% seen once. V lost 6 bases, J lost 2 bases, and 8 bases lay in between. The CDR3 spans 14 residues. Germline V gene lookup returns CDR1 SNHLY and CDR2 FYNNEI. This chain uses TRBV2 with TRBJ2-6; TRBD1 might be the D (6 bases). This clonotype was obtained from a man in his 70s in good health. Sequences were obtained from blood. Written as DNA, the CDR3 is TGTGCCAGCAGGGGGACACCTGGGGCCAACGTCCTGACTTTC. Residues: CASRGTPGANVLTF.